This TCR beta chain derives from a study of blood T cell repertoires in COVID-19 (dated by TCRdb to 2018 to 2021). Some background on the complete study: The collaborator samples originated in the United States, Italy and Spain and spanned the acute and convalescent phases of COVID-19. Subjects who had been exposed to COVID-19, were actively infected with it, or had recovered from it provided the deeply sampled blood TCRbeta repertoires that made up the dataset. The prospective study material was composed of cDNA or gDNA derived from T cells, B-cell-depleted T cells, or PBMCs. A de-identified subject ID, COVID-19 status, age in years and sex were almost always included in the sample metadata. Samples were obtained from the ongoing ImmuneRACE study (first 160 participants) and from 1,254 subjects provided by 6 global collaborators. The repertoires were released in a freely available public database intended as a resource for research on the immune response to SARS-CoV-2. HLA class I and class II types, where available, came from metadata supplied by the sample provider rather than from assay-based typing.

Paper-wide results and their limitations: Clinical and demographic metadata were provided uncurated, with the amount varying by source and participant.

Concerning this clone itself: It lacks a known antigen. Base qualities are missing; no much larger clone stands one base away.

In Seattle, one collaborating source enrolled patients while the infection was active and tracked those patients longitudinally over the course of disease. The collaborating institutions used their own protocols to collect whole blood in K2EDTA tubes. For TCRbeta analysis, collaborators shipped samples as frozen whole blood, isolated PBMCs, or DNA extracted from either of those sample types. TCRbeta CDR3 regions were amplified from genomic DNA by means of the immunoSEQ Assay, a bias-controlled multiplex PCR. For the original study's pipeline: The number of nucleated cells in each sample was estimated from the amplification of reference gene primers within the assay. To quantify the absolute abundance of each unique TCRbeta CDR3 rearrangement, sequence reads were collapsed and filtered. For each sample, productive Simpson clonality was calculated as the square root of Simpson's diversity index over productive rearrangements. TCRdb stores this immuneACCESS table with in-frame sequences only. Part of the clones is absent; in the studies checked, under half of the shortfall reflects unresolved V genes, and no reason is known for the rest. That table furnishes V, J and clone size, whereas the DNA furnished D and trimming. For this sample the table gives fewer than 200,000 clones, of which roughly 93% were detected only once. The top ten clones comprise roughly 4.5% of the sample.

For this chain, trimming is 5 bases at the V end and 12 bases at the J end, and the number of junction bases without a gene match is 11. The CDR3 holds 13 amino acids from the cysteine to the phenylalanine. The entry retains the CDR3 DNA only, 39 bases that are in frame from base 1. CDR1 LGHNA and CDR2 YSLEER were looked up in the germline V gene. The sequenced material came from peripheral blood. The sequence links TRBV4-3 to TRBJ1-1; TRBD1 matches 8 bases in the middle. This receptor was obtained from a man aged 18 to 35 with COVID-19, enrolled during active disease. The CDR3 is CASSSSTGQGTFF. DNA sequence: TGCGCCAGCAGCTCTTCCACCGGACAGGGAACTTTCTTT.